This is a list of T cell receptor beta chains from one sample in a study of shared clonotypes between healthy human individuals. Sequencing was performed with immunoSEQ multiplex PCR; in TCRdb, only in-frame clones are kept and a portion is missing. The sample lists roughly 170,000 clones; over 50% were seen once. The sample was memory CD4+ T cells sorted from blood. Every receptor here comes from a man aged 25-45 years in good health. CDR3s include the opening cysteine and the closing phenylalanine or tryptophan. The order of the fields is V gene, J gene, D gene, clone size, CDR3 protein, CDR3 DNA. The D gene is left open where the match is weak. Not every row has a clone size; where given, it reads once, few, many or a size class.

>TRBV5-1|TRBJ2-1|NA|NA
CASSWGSVAGLVDEQFF
TGCGCCAGCAGCTGGGGGTCGGTGGCGGGTCTAGTCGATGAGCAGTTCTTC
>TRBV7-2|TRBJ1-1|NA|few
CASSFRTPMRADTEAFF
TGTGCCAGCAGCTTTAGGACACCTATGAGGGCGGACACTGAAGCTTTCTTT
>TRBV2|TRBJ1-5|NA|NA
CASRGEGWQPQHF
TGTGCCAGCAGAGGGGAGGGTTGGCAGCCCCAGCATTTT
>TRBV5-1|TRBJ2-3|TRBD1|NA
CASSSPGQGSPDTQYF
TGCGCCAGCAGCTCTCCGGGACAGGGGAGCCCAGATACGCAGTATTTT
>TRBV7-2|TRBJ1-5|NA|NA
CASSLYRDSNQPQHF
TGTGCCAGCAGCTTATATAGGGATAGCAATCAGCCCCAGCATTTT
>TRBV19|TRBJ1-5|NA|NA
CASSKGGYSNQPQHF
TGTGCCAGTAGCAAGGGGGGCTATAGCAATCAGCCCCAGCATTTT
>TRBV6-1|TRBJ2-7|NA|NA
CASHPGSISYEQYF
TGTGCCAGTCACCCGGGCTCTATTTCCTACGAGCAGTACTTC
>TRBV15|TRBJ1-2|NA|NA
CATSRVGTQGYYGYTF
TGTGCCACCAGCAGAGTTGGGACTCAAGGGTACTATGGCTACACCTTC
>TRBV5-1|TRBJ2-7|NA|NA
CASSGQSYEQYF
TGCGCCAGCAGCGGACAATCCTACGAGCAGTACTTC
>TRBV5-1|TRBJ2-1|TRBD2|few
CASSLTAGVNNEQFF
TGCGCCAGCAGCCTCACAGCGGGAGTGAACAATGAGCAGTTCTTC
>TRBV11-2|TRBJ1-5|NA|NA
CASSLVSHRAQPQHF
TGTGCCAGCAGCTTAGTTTCCCACAGGGCCCAGCCCCAGCATTTT
>TRBV5-4|TRBJ2-1|TRBD2|NA
CASSLAGSSYNEQFF
TGTGCCAGCAGCTTAGCGGGAAGCTCCTACAATGAGCAGTTCTTC
>TRBV7-9|TRBJ2-7|NA|NA
CASSGQGQPNRYEQYF
TGTGCCAGCAGCGGACAAGGACAGCCTAACCGGTACGAGCAGTACTTC
>TRBV11-2|TRBJ2-7|TRBD1|NA
CASSFLTGTGGHEQYF
TGTGCCAGCAGCTTCCTAACCGGGACAGGGGGCCACGAGCAGTACTTC
>TRBV18|TRBJ2-5|NA|once
CASSPLNRAQETQYF
TGTGCCAGCTCACCGCTTAACAGGGCCCAGGAGACCCAGTACTTC
>TRBV7-2|TRBJ2-4|TRBD1|NA
CASSLGTGAKNIQYF
TGTGCCAGCAGCTTAGGGACAGGGGCCAAAAACATTCAGTACTTC
>TRBV28|TRBJ1-4|TRBD1|NA
CASSLQGANNEKLFF
TGTGCCAGCAGTCTACAGGGGGCAAATAATGAAAAACTGTTTTTT
>TRBV2|TRBJ2-1|NA|NA
CASSEFRSRNEQFF
TGTGCCAGCAGTGAATTTAGGTCGCGGAATGAGCAGTTCTTC
>TRBV10-2|TRBJ2-3|TRBD2|NA
CASSDGGLAGGFGTDTQYF
TGCGCCAGCAGTGACGGTGGGCTAGCGGGAGGGTTTGGCACAGATACGCAGTATTTT
>TRBV21-1|TRBJ2-1|NA|few
CASEIGTSGRDEQFF
TGTGCCAGCGAGATCGGGACTAGCGGGAGGGATGAGCAGTTCTTC